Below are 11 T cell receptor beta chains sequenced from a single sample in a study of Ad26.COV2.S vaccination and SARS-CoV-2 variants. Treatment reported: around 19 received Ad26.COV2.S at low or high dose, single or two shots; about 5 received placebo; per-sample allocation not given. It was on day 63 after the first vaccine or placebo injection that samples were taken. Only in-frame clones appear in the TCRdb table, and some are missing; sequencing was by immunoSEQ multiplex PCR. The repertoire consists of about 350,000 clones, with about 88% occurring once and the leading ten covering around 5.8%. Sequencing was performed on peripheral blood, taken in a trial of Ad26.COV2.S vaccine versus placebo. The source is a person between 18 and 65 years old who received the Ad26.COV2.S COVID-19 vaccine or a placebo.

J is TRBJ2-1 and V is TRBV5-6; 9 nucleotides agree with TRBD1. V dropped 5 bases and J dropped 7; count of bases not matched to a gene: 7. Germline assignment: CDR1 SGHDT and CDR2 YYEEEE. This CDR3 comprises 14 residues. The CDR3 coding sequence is TGTGCCAGCAGGGGGACAGGGAATAGTAATGAGCAGTTCTTC. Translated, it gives CASRGTGNSNEQFF. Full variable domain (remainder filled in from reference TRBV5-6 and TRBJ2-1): DAGVTQSPTHLIKTRGQQVTLRCSPKSGHDTVSWYQQALGQGPQFIFQYYEEEERQRGNFPDRFSGHQFPNYSSELNVNALLLGDSALYLCASRGTGNSNEQFFGPGTRLTVL.

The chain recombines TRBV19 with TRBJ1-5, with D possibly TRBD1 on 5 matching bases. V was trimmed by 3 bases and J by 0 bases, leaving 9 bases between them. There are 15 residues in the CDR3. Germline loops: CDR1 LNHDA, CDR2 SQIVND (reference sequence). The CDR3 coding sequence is TGTGCCAGTAGTATGCAGGGAAATAGCAATCAGCCCCAGCATTTT. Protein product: CASSMQGNSNQPQHF.

For the CDR3, the DNA is TGTGCCAGCAGCAATCGGGCCAGTAGTGGCTACACCTTC. Encoded protein: CASSNRASSGYTF. The rearrangement links TRBV21-1 to TRBJ1-2. TRBV21-1 is recorded as a pseudogene. CDR3 size: 13 residues.

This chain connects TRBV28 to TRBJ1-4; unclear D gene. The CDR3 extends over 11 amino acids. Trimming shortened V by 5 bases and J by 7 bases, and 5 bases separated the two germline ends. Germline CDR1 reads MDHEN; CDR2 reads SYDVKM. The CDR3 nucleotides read TGTGCCAGCAGTCGAGCTGAAAAACTGTTTTTT. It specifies CASSRAEKLFF.

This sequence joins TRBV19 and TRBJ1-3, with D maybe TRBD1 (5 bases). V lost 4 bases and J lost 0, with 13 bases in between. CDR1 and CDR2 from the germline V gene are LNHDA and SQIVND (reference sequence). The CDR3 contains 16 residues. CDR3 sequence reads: CASSTGTINSGNTIYF. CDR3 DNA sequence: TGTGCCAGTAGTACCGGGACTATAAACTCTGGAAACACCATATATTTT.

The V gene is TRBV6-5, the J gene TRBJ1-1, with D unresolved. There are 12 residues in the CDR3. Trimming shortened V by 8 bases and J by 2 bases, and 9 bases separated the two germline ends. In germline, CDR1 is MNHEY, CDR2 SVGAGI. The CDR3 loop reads CASGMGNTEAFF. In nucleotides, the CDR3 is TGTGCCAGCGGGATGGGTAACACTGAAGCTTTCTTT.

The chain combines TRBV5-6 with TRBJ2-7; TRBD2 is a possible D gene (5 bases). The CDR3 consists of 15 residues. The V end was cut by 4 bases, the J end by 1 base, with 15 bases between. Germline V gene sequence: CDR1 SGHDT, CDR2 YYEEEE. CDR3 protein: CASSLLGVGSYEQYF. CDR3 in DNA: TGTGCCAGCAGCCTGCTCGGGGTTGGATCCTACGAGCAGTACTTC.

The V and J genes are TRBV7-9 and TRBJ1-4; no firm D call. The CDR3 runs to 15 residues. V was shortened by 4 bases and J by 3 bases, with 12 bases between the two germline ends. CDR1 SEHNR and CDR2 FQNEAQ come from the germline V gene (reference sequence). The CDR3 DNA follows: TGTGCCAGCAGCTCCAGCGGGGAACCTAATGAAAAACTGTTTTTT. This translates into CASSSSGEPNEKLFF. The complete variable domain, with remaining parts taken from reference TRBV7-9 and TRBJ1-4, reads DTGVSQNPRHKITKRGQNVTFRCDPISEHNRLYWYRQTLGQGPEFLTYFQNEAQLEKSRLLSDRFSAERPKGSFSTLEIQRTEQGDSAMYLCASSSSGEPNEKLFFGSGTQLSVL.

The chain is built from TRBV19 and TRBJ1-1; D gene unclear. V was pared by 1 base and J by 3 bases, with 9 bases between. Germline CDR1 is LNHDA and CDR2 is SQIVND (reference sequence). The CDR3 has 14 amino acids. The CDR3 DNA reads TGTGCCAGTAGTATAGCGGGTCGGTACACTGAAGCTTTCTTT. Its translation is CASSIAGRYTEAFF.

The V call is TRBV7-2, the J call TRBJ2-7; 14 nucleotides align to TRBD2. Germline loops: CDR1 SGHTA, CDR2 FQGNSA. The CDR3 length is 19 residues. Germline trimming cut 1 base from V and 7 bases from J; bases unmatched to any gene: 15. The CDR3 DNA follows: TGTGCCAGCAGCTTAGAGACTAGCGGGAGGGCCTCTCCAGCGCGAGAGCAGTACTTC. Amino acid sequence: CASSLETSGRASPAREQYF.

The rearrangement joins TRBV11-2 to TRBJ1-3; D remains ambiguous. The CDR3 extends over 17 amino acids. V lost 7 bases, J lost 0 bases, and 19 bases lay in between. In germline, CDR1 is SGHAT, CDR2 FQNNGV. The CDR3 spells CASTSSDAGDSGNTIYF. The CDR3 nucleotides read TGTGCCAGCACGTCCTCCGACGCAGGCGACTCTGGAAACACCATATATTTT. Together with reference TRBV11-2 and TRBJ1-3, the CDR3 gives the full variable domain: EAGVAQSPRYKIIEKRQSVAFWCNPISGHATLYWYQQILGQGPKLLIQFQNNGVVDDSQLPKDRFSAERLKGVDSTLKIQPAKLEDSAVYLCASTSSDAGDSGNTIYFGEGSWLTVV.